This TCR beta chain was observed in a study of T cells in localized non-small cell lung cancer. The study, taken as a whole, reports: Of the tissues analyzed, uninvolved adjacent lung showed maximal T cell clonality, greater than tumor. Heterogeneity remains possible because sequencing was limited to only one tumor region. In adjacent lung, a median approximately 60 of the top 100 tumor clones were found. There was an association of higher blood T cell density with longer overall survival.

The CDR3 covers 18 residues. The V and J ends lost 1 base and 7 bases, in that order; junction bases with no gene match: 16. CDR1 is SGHTA and CDR2 is FQGNSA in the germline V gene. Measured with immunoSEQ multiplex PCR; TCRdb has only the in-frame clones, and not every one. The sample has tens of thousands of clones; roughly 87% are singletons. On this clone itself: Its antigen is currently unknown.

This receptor was taken from a woman aged 40-75 years with stage I lung adenocarcinoma. V is TRBV7-2 and J is TRBJ2-1, with 7 bases fitting TRBD2. This material consisted of peripheral blood, taken before any cancer treatment. The CDR3: CASSLVGVPGLRTNEQFF. DNA for the CDR3: TGTGCCAGCAGCTTAGTGGGGGTACCGGGACTACGCACTAATGAGCAGTTCTTC.